Listed here are 30 T cell receptor beta chains from one sample, sequenced in a study of blood T cell repertoires in COVID-19. Repertoires were generated with immunoSEQ multiplex PCR, while TCRdb's copy carries only in-frame clones and drops some. This sample yields about 100,000 clones, of which around four fifths are seen a single time; roughly an eighth belongs to the top ten. The specimen sequenced was peripheral blood. All receptors come from a woman in her seventies with acute or convalescent COVID-19.

This chain joins TRBV19 and TRBJ1-5; D gene ambiguous. The CDR3 extends over 13 amino acids. Trimming left V 3 bases short and J 4 bases short, with 7 bases between. Germline V gene sequence: CDR1 LNHDA, CDR2 SQIVND (reference sequence). As DNA, the CDR3 is TGTGCCAGTAGTATGAAGCAAAATCAGCCCCAGCATTTT. Residues: CASSMKQNQPQHF.

This chain connects TRBV30 to TRBJ2-7, with D unclear. Trimming removed 0 bases at V and 5 bases at J, with 8 bases between. Germline CDR1 reads GTSNPN; CDR2 reads SVGIG (reference sequence). This CDR3 has 12 amino acids. DNA of the CDR3: TGTGCCTGGAGTGTACAGAACCACGAGCAGTACGTC. Translating gives CAWSVQNHEQYV.

This rearrangement joins TRBV7-2 to TRBJ1-3; D uncertain. V gave up 1 base and J gave up 0 bases, with 4 bases separating them. Germline V gene lookup returns CDR1 SGHTA and CDR2 FQGNSA. The CDR3 has 14 residues. This CDR3 reads CASSLVSSGNTIYF. The CDR3 DNA reads TGTGCCAGCAGCTTAGTATCCTCTGGAAACACCATATATTTT.

The CDR3 sequence is CASRAGTTNEKLFF. The CDR3 region has the DNA TGTGCCAGCAGGGCGGGGACCACTAATGAAAAACTGTTTTTT. The rearrangement uses TRBV6-5 and TRBJ1-4; D might be TRBD1 (5 bases). Germline V gives CDR1 MNHEY, CDR2 SVGAGI. The CDR3 totals 14 residues. V was trimmed by 6 bases and J by 2 bases, leaving 10 bases between them.

The chain is built from TRBV6-5 and TRBJ1-1, with a weak D call TRBD1 (6 bases). Trimming took off 6 bases at V and 6 bases at J, with 14 bases between the two ends. This CDR3 has 13 residues. Germline V lookup: CDR1 MNHEY, CDR2 SVGAGI. The CDR3 sequence is CASSLTGKSEAFF. CDR3 nucleotides: TGTGCCAGCAGCTTAACAGGGAAATCTGAAGCTTTCTTT.

This clone was observed once. This rearrangement joins TRBV11-3 to TRBJ2-2, with 10 nucleotides matching TRBD1. This CDR3 spans 16 amino acids. V shed 4 bases, J shed 3 bases, and the junction held 5 bases outside the gene matches. Germline assignment: CDR1 SGHNT and CDR2 YENEEA. The CDR3 nucleotides are TGTGCCAGCAGCTGGCGACAGGGGGCGGACACCGGGGAGCTGTTTTTT. Translated, it gives CASSWRQGADTGELFF.

This clone was found once. The gene calls are TRBV19 and TRBJ1-5; D gene uncertain. Trimming took off 5 bases at V and 0 bases at J, with 5 bases between the two ends. The length of the CDR3 is 13 residues. Germline CDR1 is LNHDA and CDR2 is SQIVND (reference sequence). CDR3 loop: CASSQASNQPQHF. CDR3 sequence (DNA): TGTGCCAGTAGTCAGGCTAGCAATCAGCCCCAGCATTTT.

In this sample, this clone turned up a few times. The chain uses TRBV5-1 and TRBJ2-7, with 11 positions matching TRBD1. With V trimmed by 0 bases and J by 3 bases, 2 bases remained unmatched. CDR1 and CDR2 from the germline V gene are SGHRS and YFSETQ. CDR3 length equals 15 residues. DNA for the CDR3: TGCGCCAGCAGCTTGGGGACAGGGGGCTACTACGAGCAGTACTTC. Encoded protein: CASSLGTGGYYEQYF.

DNA of the CDR3: TGCGCCAGCAGTGAGTTACGGAGCTCCTACAATGAGCAGTTCTTC. Encoded protein: CASSELRSSYNEQFF. This chain links TRBV10-2 with TRBJ2-1; D is ambiguous. V lost 1 base and J 0 bases, leaving 7 bases between the germline ends. Germline loops: CDR1 WSHSY, CDR2 SAAADI. The length of the CDR3 is 15 residues.

The chain carries TRBV19 and TRBJ1-2; possibly TRBD1 for D (6 bases). V dropped 7 bases and J dropped 3 bases, with 15 bases sitting between them. The germline gives CDR1 LNHDA, CDR2 SQIVND (reference sequence). This CDR3 comprises 14 residues. This CDR3 is CASKIISGDYGYTF. The CDR3 DNA follows: TGTGCCAGTAAGATAATATCAGGGGACTATGGCTACACCTTC.

V gene TRBV29-1 combines with J gene TRBJ2-3; D perhaps matches TRBD2 (6 bases). The CDR3 covers 14 residues. Germline CDR1 SQVTM, CDR2 ANQGSEA. The ends were cut back, 2 bases at V and 9 bases at J, with 18 bases in the middle. CDR3 sequence: CSVEITTSSGTQYF. CDR3 nucleotide sequence: TGCAGCGTTGAAATCACGACTAGTTCAGGCACGCAGTATTTT.

The rearrangement uses TRBV12-3 or TRBV12-4 and TRBJ2-1; maybe TRBD1 (6 bases). CDR3 length equals 12 residues. V gave up 6 bases and J gave up 13 bases, with 16 bases separating them. The CDR3 sequence is CASRTDSILQFF. In DNA, the CDR3 is TGTGCCAGCAGAACGGACAGCATCCTCCAGTTCTTC.

V gene TRBV30 combines with J gene TRBJ1-1; TRBD1 aligns across 8 bases. V was pared by 5 bases and J by 4 bases, with 3 bases of the junction left unmatched. The germline V gene has CDR1 GTSNPN and CDR2 SVGIG (reference sequence). The CDR3 sequence is 12 residues long. As DNA, the CDR3 is TGTGCCTGGGGAGGACAGGGCACTGAAGCTTTCTTT. Amino acids: CAWGGQGTEAFF.

The chain uses TRBV13 and TRBJ2-3; perhaps TRBD2 as D (6 bases). The ends were cut back, 5 bases at V and 0 bases at J, with 12 bases in the middle. Germline V CDR1 and CDR2: PRHDT, FYEKMQ (reference sequence). The CDR3 spans 15 residues. The CDR3 reads CASSPLGGSTDTQYF. The CDR3 DNA reads as TGTGCCAGCAGCCCTCTGGGGGGAAGCACAGATACGCAGTATTTT.

CDR3 nucleotide sequence: TGTGCCAGCAGTCCCGGGACAGTTGGAAACACCATATATTTT. Protein: CASSPGTVGNTIYF. The J gene is TRBJ1-3, the V gene TRBV27; 7 nucleotides align to TRBD1. Trimming removed 5 bases from V and 3 bases from J; junction bases left unmatched: 4. This CDR3 is built from 14 residues. Germline CDR1 MNHEY, CDR2 SMNVEV (reference sequence).

The rearrangement links TRBV5-5 to TRBJ1-2; D not certain. CDR3 length: 14 amino acids. Germline loops: CDR1 SGHKS, CDR2 YYEKEE (reference sequence). V lost 0 bases and J lost 0, with 6 bases in between. CDR3 bases: TGTGCCAGCAGCTTGGCCCCGTCTAACTATGGCTACACCTTC. Encoded protein: CASSLAPSNYGYTF.

CDR3 residues: CASSLALAGVDTQYF. Written as DNA, the CDR3 is TGCGCCAGCAGCTTGGCCCTAGCGGGGGTAGATACGCAGTATTTT. V is TRBV5-1 and J is TRBJ2-3; 10 nucleotides align to TRBD2. Germline CDR1 SGHRS, CDR2 YFSETQ. V shed 0 bases and J 5 bases; nucleotides not matched to a gene: 3. The CDR3 is 15 residues long.

The chain employs TRBV27 and TRBJ1-1; possible D gene TRBD1, 5 bases. Germline lookup yields CDR1 MNHEY and CDR2 SMNVEV (reference sequence). CDR3 length: 14 amino acids. Trimming removed 4 bases at V and 3 bases at J, with 12 bases between. CDR3 residues: CASSSPRVDTEAFF. The CDR3 DNA reads as TGTGCCAGCAGTTCCCCCAGGGTGGACACTGAAGCTTTCTTT.

In this sample, this clone turned up a few times. The CDR3 DNA reads TGTGCCAGCAGTGAATGGACAGAAGCGGGGGGCTCCTACGAGCAGTACTTC. Its translation is CASSEWTEAGGSYEQYF. This chain joins TRBV2 and TRBJ2-7; 9 nucleotides match TRBD2. The germline V gene encodes CDR1 SNHLY and CDR2 FYNNEI. The CDR3 loop spans 17 amino acids. J gave up 0 bases and V 2 bases, and 8 bases lay outside the gene matches.

The chain couples TRBV24-1 to TRBJ1-2; the D is unclear. From germline, CDR1 is KGHDR and CDR2 SFDVKD. CDR3 length: 15 amino acids. The V gene lost 3 bases and the J gene lost 3 bases, with 13 bases spanning the gap. DNA for the CDR3: TGTGCCACCAGTGATCCGGGTATGGCGGACTATGGCTACACCTTC. It encodes CATSDPGMADYGYTF.

This clone was detected only a few times. The chain is built from TRBV6-6 and TRBJ2-7; 10 bases align to TRBD2. The CDR3 sequence is 17 residues long. V gave up 5 bases and J gave up 6 bases; unmatched junction bases: 16. Germline CDR1 is MNHNY and CDR2 is SVGAGI (reference sequence). The CDR3 DNA sequence: TGTGCCAGCAGTCCTCCCGTCCCCGGGACTAGCGTGGGCGAGCAGTACTTC. Amino acid sequence: CASSPPVPGTSVGEQYF.

The J gene is TRBJ2-2, the V gene TRBV5-4; 8 bases align to TRBD1. V shed 4 bases and J 1 base; nucleotides not matched to a gene: 9. The CDR3 is 17 residues long. CDR1 and CDR2 from the germline V gene are SGHNT and YYREEE (reference sequence). The DNA of the CDR3 is TGTGCCAGCAGCCCTGGGACAGGTCAATGGAACACCGGGGAGCTGTTTTTT. Its protein product is CASSPGTGQWNTGELFF. The complete variable domain, with remaining parts taken from reference TRBV5-4 and TRBJ2-2, reads ETGVTQSPTHLIKTRGQQVTLRCSSQSGHNTVSWYQQALGQGPQFIFQYYREEENGRGNFPPRFSGLQFPNYSSELNVNALELDDSALYLCASSPGTGQWNTGELFFGEGSRLTVL.

Comment on this clone: One end of the junction is discordant with germline, which a read error may explain. The gene calls are TRBV5-1 and TRBJ2-7; maybe TRBD1 (5 bases). The CDR3 is 10 residues long. The V gene's germline CDR1 is SGHRS and CDR2 YFSETQ. The CDR3 here is CASPRPGCNF. CDR3 sequence (DNA): TGCGCCAGCCCCAGGCCAGGGTGTAACTTC.

This chain uses TRBV2 with TRBJ1-1; the D gene is possibly TRBD1 (6 bases). V was shortened by 5 bases and J by 8 bases, with 18 bases between the two germline ends. There are 14 residues in the CDR3. The V gene's germline CDR1 is SNHLY and CDR2 FYNNEI. This CDR3 is CASSLQGSMSEAFF. CDR3 coding DNA: TGTGCCAGCAGTTTACAGGGTAGTATGTCGGAAGCTTTCTTT.

The chain links TRBV19 to TRBJ1-5; no reliable D call. Germline CDR1 LNHDA, CDR2 SQIVND (reference sequence). CDR3 length: 14 amino acids. The V and J ends lost 5 bases and 6 bases respectively, with 14 bases between them. This CDR3 reads CASSPRGGSQPQHF. In DNA form, the CDR3 reads TGTGCCAGTAGTCCCAGAGGAGGGAGTCAGCCCCAGCATTTT.

The rearrangement uses TRBV5-5 and TRBJ1-1; 7 nucleotides agree with TRBD1. CDR3 size: 16 residues. Germline CDR1 and CDR2: SGHKS and YYEKEE (reference sequence). V was clipped by 0 bases and J by 0 bases; unmatched bases: 5. In DNA form, the CDR3 reads TGTGCCAGCAGCTTGGGACAGGGTCCCCTGAACACTGAAGCTTTCTTT. Protein product: CASSLGQGPLNTEAFF.

This clone has a handful of counts. An end of the junction does not agree with germline; a read error may underlie this. This chain links TRBV6-1 with TRBJ1-1; D is unresolved. The CDR3 contains 10 residues. CDR1 and CDR2 from the germline V gene are MNHNS and SASEGT. The CDR3 DNA reads as TGTGCCAGCAGTGAAAGGGAGACTACCTTT. Translated: CASSERETTF.

The count of this clone is one. The V and J genes are TRBV29-1 and TRBJ2-2; tentatively, D is TRBD2 (6 bases). Germline CDR1 reads SQVTM; CDR2 reads ANQGSEA. This CDR3 is 13 amino acids long. The V end lost 7 bases, the J end lost 2 bases, and 11 bases lay between the germline ends. CDR3 in amino acids: CSGAGTNTGELFF. DNA of the CDR3: TGCAGCGGAGCGGGTACCAACACCGGGGAGCTGTTTTTT.

The gene calls are TRBV5-1 and TRBJ1-2, with TRBD1 identical over 8 bases. This CDR3 has 15 residues. Germline trimming cut 0 bases from V and 6 bases from J; bases unmatched to any gene: 7. From germline, CDR1 is SGHRS and CDR2 YFSETQ. CDR3 DNA: TGCGCCAGCAGCTTGGCAGCAGGGGGCGGAGATGGCTACACCTTC. Amino acids: CASSLAAGGGDGYTF.

The chain links TRBV3-1 (or the pseudogene TRBV3-2) to TRBJ1-1; 7 nucleotides line up with TRBD1. The CDR3 extends over 14 amino acids. The junction had 5 bases not matched to a gene; V was cut back by 4 bases and J by 3 bases. Germline assignment: CDR1 LGHDT and CDR2 YNNKEL (reference sequence). CDR3 amino acids: CASSPQGVYTEAFF. The DNA for the CDR3 is TGTGCCAGCAGCCCCCAGGGGGTCTACACTGAAGCTTTCTTT.